Given below is one TCR beta chain in context. Its target is unknown. This specimen comes from a study of a mutant IDH1 vaccine in newly diagnosed glioma. Study in general: Most patients had radiochemotherapy with temozolomide before enrollment; others had one alone. Participants attended visit V12, the safety follow-up, at week 35, and then attended visit V13 at week 47.

TCRdb's copy holds only in-frame clones and misses some; the assay was immunoSEQ multiplex PCR. There are around 84,000 clones in the sample; approximately 80% occur only once, and approximately 5.6% lies in the top ten. The CDR3 consists of 13 residues. Germline V gives CDR1 MNHNS, CDR2 SASEGT. The V end lost 1 base, the J end lost 3 bases, and 7 bases lay between the germline ends. Noted time point: week 47, end of study. Every vaccination contained 300 ug of the mutant IDH1 20-mer peptide and was paired with topical imiquimod. The sequence was collected from a man between 35 and 55 years old with glioma. The chain recombines TRBV6-1 with TRBJ2-7; no reliable D call. The sample was PBMCs, taken from a glioma patient whose treatment included an IDH1 peptide vaccine. This CDR3 is CASSEGLVYEQYF. The CDR3 region has the DNA TGTGCCAGCAGTGAAGGACTCGTCTACGAGCAGTACTTC.